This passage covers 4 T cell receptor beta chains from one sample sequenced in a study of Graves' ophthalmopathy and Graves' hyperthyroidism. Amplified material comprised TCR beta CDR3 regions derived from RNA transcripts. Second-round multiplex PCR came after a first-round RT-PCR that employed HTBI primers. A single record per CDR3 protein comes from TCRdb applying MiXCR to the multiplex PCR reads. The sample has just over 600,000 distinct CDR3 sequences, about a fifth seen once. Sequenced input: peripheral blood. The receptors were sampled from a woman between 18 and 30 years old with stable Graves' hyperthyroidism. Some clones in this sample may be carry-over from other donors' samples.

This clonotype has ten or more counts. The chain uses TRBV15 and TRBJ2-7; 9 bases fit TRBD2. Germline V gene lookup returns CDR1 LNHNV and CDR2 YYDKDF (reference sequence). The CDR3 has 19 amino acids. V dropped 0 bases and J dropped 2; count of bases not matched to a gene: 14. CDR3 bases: TGTGCCACCAGCAGAGATCTTTGGGGTAGCGGGAGTCCTCCCTACGAGCAGTACTTC. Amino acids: CATSRDLWGSGSPPYEQYF.

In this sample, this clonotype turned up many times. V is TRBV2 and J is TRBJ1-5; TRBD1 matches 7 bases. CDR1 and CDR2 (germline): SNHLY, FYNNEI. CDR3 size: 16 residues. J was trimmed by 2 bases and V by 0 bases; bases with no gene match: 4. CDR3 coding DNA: TGTGCCAGCAGTGAAGCGACAGGGCCCGGCAATCAGCCCCAGCATTTT. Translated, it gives CASSEATGPGNQPQHF.

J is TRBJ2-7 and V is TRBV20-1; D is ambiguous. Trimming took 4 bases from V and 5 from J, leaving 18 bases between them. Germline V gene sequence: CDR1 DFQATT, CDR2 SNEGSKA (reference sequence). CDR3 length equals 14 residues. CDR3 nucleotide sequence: TGCAGTGCTAATGGACGTGTGGGCATTAACGAGCAGTACTTC. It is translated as CSANGRVGINEQYF.

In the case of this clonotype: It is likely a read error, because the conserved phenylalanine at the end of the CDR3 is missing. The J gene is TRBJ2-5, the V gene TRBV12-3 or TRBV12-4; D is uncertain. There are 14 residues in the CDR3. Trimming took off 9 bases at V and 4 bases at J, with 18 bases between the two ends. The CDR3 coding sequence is TGTGCCAGTAGACCCGCTCCGCGGATAGAGACCCAGTACTTG. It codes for CASRPAPRIETQYL.